These T cell receptor beta chains were read from a single sample in a study of human T cells and chemical hapten exposure. TCRdb analysed the reads with MiXCR anew, one entry per CDR3 protein. The sample consists of about 120,000 distinct CDR3 sequences, over 7% of them appearing once. Input material: whole blood. These receptors originate from a human donor in good health. Some clones in this sample may be carry-over from other donors' samples. CDR3s include the opening cysteine and the closing phenylalanine or tryptophan. Each record gives: clone size, J gene, D gene, V gene, CDR3 DNA, CDR3 protein. A D gene is named only where the DNA matches it firmly. Where a row states a size, it is once, few, many or the class of an expanded clone; other rows omit it.

abundance: few
j_gene: TRBJ1-6
d_gene: -
v_gene: TRBV4-2
CDR3nt: TGTGCCAGCAGCCAAAGTGAATTGAGGCTCTCCTATAATTCACCCCTCCACTTT
CDR3aa: CASSQSELRLSYNSPLHF

abundance: few
j_gene: TRBJ1-6
d_gene: -
v_gene: TRBV11-2
CDR3nt: TGTGCCAGCAGCCCGGACGGGAATTCAGCCCTCCACTTT
CDR3aa: CASSPDGNSALHF

abundance: -
j_gene: TRBJ2-7
d_gene: -
v_gene: TRBV6-1
CDR3nt: TGTGCCAGCAATATCTACTACGAGCAGTACTTC
CDR3aa: CASNIYYEQYF

abundance: few
j_gene: TRBJ2-7
d_gene: TRBD1
v_gene: TRBV6-2/TRBV6-3
CDR3nt: TGTGCCAGCAGTTCAGGACAGGGGGCGGACGAGCAGTACTTC
CDR3aa: CASSSGQGADEQYF

abundance: few
j_gene: TRBJ1-3
d_gene: -
v_gene: TRBV9
CDR3nt: TGTGCCAGCAGCCCCACCGGGGCCTCTGGAAACACCATATATTTT
CDR3aa: CASSPTGASGNTIYF

abundance: -
j_gene: TRBJ1-1
d_gene: -
v_gene: TRBV20-1
CDR3nt: TGCAGTGCCCCGCGGGGTATGAACACTGAAGCTTTCTTT
CDR3aa: CSAPRGMNTEAFF

abundance: -
j_gene: TRBJ2-1
d_gene: -
v_gene: TRBV5-1
CDR3nt: TGCGCCAGCAGCTTGGCGAATCCCCCCTACAATGAGCAGTTCTTC
CDR3aa: CASSLANPPYNEQFF

abundance: many
j_gene: TRBJ1-2
d_gene: -
v_gene: TRBV20-1
CDR3nt: TGCAGTGCTAGAGATGAAGGAGGCAGGCCGTATGGCTACACCTTC
CDR3aa: CSARDEGGRPYGYTF

abundance: -
j_gene: TRBJ2-2
d_gene: TRBD1
v_gene: TRBV12-3/TRBV12-4
CDR3nt: TGTGCCAGCAGTCCCGGGACAGGTGGCGTTAGCGGGGAGCTGTTTTTT
CDR3aa: CASSPGTGGVSGELFF

abundance: many
j_gene: TRBJ1-5
d_gene: -
v_gene: TRBV19
CDR3nt: TGTGCCAGTAGTGTAAGCAGGGCAACTTATCAGCCCCAGCATTTT
CDR3aa: CASSVSRATYQPQHF

abundance: -
j_gene: TRBJ1-5
d_gene: -
v_gene: TRBV15
CDR3nt: TGTGCCACCAGCAGAGACGGGAGCAATCAGCCCCAGCATTTT
CDR3aa: CATSRDGSNQPQHF

abundance: few
j_gene: TRBJ1-5
d_gene: -
v_gene: TRBV5-4
CDR3nt: TGTGCCAGCAGCCTCCGAGGAGAGCCCCAGCATTTT
CDR3aa: CASSLRGEPQHF

abundance: many
j_gene: TRBJ2-3
d_gene: -
v_gene: TRBV29-1
CDR3nt: TGCAGCGTTGAATCAGGGGGGGGCCCAGATACGCAGTATTTT
CDR3aa: CSVESGGGPDTQYF

abundance: many
j_gene: TRBJ2-3
d_gene: -
v_gene: TRBV29-1
CDR3nt: TGCAGCGTTGGCCCCTCGATGAGCACAGATACGCAGTATTTT
CDR3aa: CSVGPSMSTDTQYF

abundance: -
j_gene: TRBJ2-7
d_gene: -
v_gene: TRBV7-9
CDR3nt: TGTGCCAGCAGCCGACCTAAGGACGGTGCGCAGTACTTC
CDR3aa: CASSRPKDGAQYF

abundance: many
j_gene: TRBJ2-5
d_gene: -
v_gene: TRBV7-2
CDR3nt: TGTGCCAGCAGCCCCCGAAGGACTTTCCAAGAGACCCAGTACTTC
CDR3aa: CASSPRRTFQETQYF

abundance: -
j_gene: TRBJ2-1
d_gene: -
v_gene: TRBV3-1
CDR3nt: TGTGCCAGCAGCCCCTTCGGGGGAAGCAATGAGCAGTTCTTC
CDR3aa: CASSPFGGSNEQFF

abundance: -
j_gene: TRBJ2-7
d_gene: -
v_gene: TRBV27
CDR3nt: TGTGCCAGCAGTTTATCTAGCCAGACCTACGAGCAGTACTTC
CDR3aa: CASSLSSQTYEQYF

abundance: -
j_gene: TRBJ1-1
d_gene: -
v_gene: TRBV5-1
CDR3nt: TGCGCCAGCAGCTTCGACGGAAGGAACACTGAAGCTTTCTTT
CDR3aa: CASSFDGRNTEAFF

abundance: -
j_gene: TRBJ1-1
d_gene: -
v_gene: TRBV5-1
CDR3nt: TGCGCCAGCAAGTTGAACACTGAAGCTTTCTTT
CDR3aa: CASKLNTEAFF

abundance: -
j_gene: TRBJ2-1
d_gene: -
v_gene: TRBV4-1
CDR3nt: TGCGCCAGCAGCCAAGGGGCAGGGTGGGATATAGGTTCTTATGAGCAGTTCTTC
CDR3aa: CASSQGAGWDIGSYEQFF

abundance: many
j_gene: TRBJ2-2
d_gene: TRBD1
v_gene: TRBV3-1
CDR3nt: TGTGCCAGCAGCCCACAGGGGGACTACACCGGGGAGCTGTTTTTT
CDR3aa: CASSPQGDYTGELFF

abundance: many
j_gene: TRBJ1-2
d_gene: TRBD1
v_gene: TRBV7-9
CDR3nt: TGTGCCAGCAGCTTAGTCACAGGGGGACTGAACTATGGCTACACCTTC
CDR3aa: CASSLVTGGLNYGYTF

abundance: -
j_gene: TRBJ2-7
d_gene: -
v_gene: TRBV29-1
CDR3nt: TGCAGCGTTGAAACCGCTTTGGGTAGTTCCTACGAGCAGTACTTC
CDR3aa: CSVETALGSSYEQYF

abundance: few
j_gene: TRBJ1-5
d_gene: -
v_gene: TRBV19
CDR3nt: TGTGCCAGTAGTATTGACTCCTATAGCAATCAGCCCCAGCATTTT
CDR3aa: CASSIDSYSNQPQHF

abundance: few
j_gene: TRBJ2-2
d_gene: -
v_gene: TRBV7-6
CDR3nt: TGTGCCAGCAGGATGGGGGGGGAGCTGTTTTTT
CDR3aa: CASRMGGELFF

abundance: -
j_gene: TRBJ2-5
d_gene: -
v_gene: TRBV21-1
CDR3nt: TGTGCCAGCCCCCAAAACCCGGGGAGGGAACAAGAGACCCAGTACTTC
CDR3aa: CASPQNPGREQETQYF

abundance: -
j_gene: TRBJ2-7
d_gene: TRBD2
v_gene: TRBV10-3
CDR3nt: TGTGCCATCCTAGCGGGAGGGAGCTCCTACGAGCAGTACTTC
CDR3aa: CAILAGGSSYEQYF

abundance: many
j_gene: TRBJ1-1
d_gene: -
v_gene: TRBV12-5
CDR3nt: TGTGCTAGTGGTTTGATCCGACAAGGGGAAGCTTTCTTT
CDR3aa: CASGLIRQGEAFF

abundance: few
j_gene: TRBJ2-7
d_gene: -
v_gene: TRBV4-3
CDR3nt: TGCGCCAGCAGCCAAGAGTGGTCATCGGCATGGGGGTCCGTCTCCTACGAGCAGTACTTC
CDR3aa: CASSQEWSSAWGSVSYEQYF

abundance: -
j_gene: TRBJ2-3
d_gene: -
v_gene: TRBV10-1
CDR3nt: TGCGCCAGCAAACGGAGCGGCGCAGATACGCAGTATTTT
CDR3aa: CASKRSGADTQYF

abundance: -
j_gene: TRBJ2-7
d_gene: -
v_gene: TRBV5-1
CDR3nt: TGCGCCAGCAGCGCCACCGGGACACATTCCTACGAGCAGTACTTC
CDR3aa: CASSATGTHSYEQYF

abundance: many
j_gene: TRBJ1-1
d_gene: -
v_gene: TRBV11-2
CDR3nt: TGTGCCAGCAGCTTAGACCTGGACACAGGGATGAACACTGAAGCTTTCTTT
CDR3aa: CASSLDLDTGMNTEAFF

abundance: few
j_gene: TRBJ1-3
d_gene: -
v_gene: TRBV5-6
CDR3nt: TGTGCCAGCAGCCCCCCAAGGGGAGACACCATATATTTT
CDR3aa: CASSPPRGDTIYF

abundance: -
j_gene: TRBJ2-1
d_gene: -
v_gene: TRBV12-3/TRBV12-4
CDR3nt: TGTGCCAGCAGGGAGATCGGGACCCCGAGCGATGAGCAGTTCTTC
CDR3aa: CASREIGTPSDEQFF

abundance: -
j_gene: TRBJ2-2
d_gene: TRBD2
v_gene: TRBV11-2
CDR3nt: TGTGCCAGCAGCTTAGGGGCCCAAGGGGCGGGAGGGCCTACCGGGGAGCTGTTTTTT
CDR3aa: CASSLGAQGAGGPTGELFF

abundance: few
j_gene: TRBJ1-2
d_gene: TRBD1
v_gene: TRBV12-3/TRBV12-4
CDR3nt: TGTGCCAGCAGTTTATTTCCCGGGACAGCCTATGGCTACACCTTC
CDR3aa: CASSLFPGTAYGYTF

abundance: many
j_gene: TRBJ1-2
d_gene: -
v_gene: TRBV29-1
CDR3nt: TGCAGCGTCCAGACCCGGGGGATCGGCTACACCTTC
CDR3aa: CSVQTRGIGYTF

abundance: many
j_gene: TRBJ2-5
d_gene: -
v_gene: TRBV20-1
CDR3nt: TGCAGTGCGAAAGGACCCCAAGAGACCCAGTACTTC
CDR3aa: CSAKGPQETQYF

abundance: -
j_gene: TRBJ2-7
d_gene: TRBD2
v_gene: TRBV3-1
CDR3nt: TGTGCCAGCAGCCAACGCGGGAGGGGGCACGAGCAGTACTTC
CDR3aa: CASSQRGRGHEQYF